This TCR beta chain is from a study of cytomegalovirus exposure and HLA in healthy donors (dated 2017 in TCRdb). General notes on the study: According to a later analysis, one platform produced both the roughly 130 validation repertoires and the 666 repertoires of the first cohort. To predict cytomegalovirus infection status, the study brought together high-throughput TCR immunosequencing, statistical association of individual TCRs with disease status, and machine learning. The study aimed to test whether signatures of past pathogen exposure could be identified by cataloging public T cell receptors. Along with the approximately 700-subject first cohort, a separate validation cohort of some 130 different subjects was used. General findings and caveats noted by the study authors: A total of 164 TCR beta chains were listed by the study as associated with cytomegalovirus. A few of the identified cytomegalovirus-associated TCR beta chains were confirmed in vitro to be specific for cytomegalovirus antigens. According to the authors, the approach could potentially be generalized to other disease states and immunological phenotypes. In both the original and validation cohorts, the classifier was reported to diagnose cytomegalovirus status with high specificity and sensitivity. Subsequent analysis determined that TCRs grouped into clusters in the first cohort also showed a tendency toward co-occurrence across the 130 or so validation repertoires, and approximately 94% of cluster scores exceeded 0. The validation cohort had no HLA typing available for a later analysis, so co-occurrence within that cohort was assessed over all 110 or so repertoires. Most TCR sequences were seen in very few donors, while some public TCRs were found in many individuals.

Preparation of the library involved the immunoSEQ multiplex PCR assay. As for the authors' bioinformatics: A statistical classification framework was developed to diagnose cytomegalovirus status using the catalog of TCR beta chain sequences. The immuneACCESS repertoire file appears here via TCRdb, limited to in-frame rearrangements. These files lack a portion of the clones; in checked studies, under half of the deficit traces to unresolved V genes, and the cause of the others is not known. V, J and clone size derive from that table, while D and trimming were established from the DNA sequence. The sample table records 200,000 to 300,000 clones; approximately 87% of these occur just once. The ten largest clones capture 2.6% of the sample. V lost 2 bases and J lost 10 bases, and the count of bases not matched to a germline gene is 2. Counted from cysteine to phenylalanine, this CDR3 has 12 amino acids. This entry keeps only the CDR3 DNA: 36 bases, framed from base 1. CDR1 SGHRS and CDR2 YFSETQ were looked up in the germline V gene.

The donors belonged to the validation cohort of approximately 130 subjects, which was separate from the roughly 670-subject first cohort. Remarks on this clone: This clone's antigen is unknown. Base qualities are not recorded, but no much larger clone differs from it by a single base.

Sequenced sample: PBMCs. The sequence joins TRBV5-1 to TRBJ2-1; 8 central bases correspond to TRBD1. The sequence came from a man younger than 35 in good health and CMV-seronegative. The base sequence is TGCGCCAGCAGCTTATGGGACAGGGAGCAGTTCTTC. Its coded protein is CASSLWDREQFF.